Following are 13 T cell receptor beta chains from one sample sequenced in a study of cytomegalovirus exposure and HLA in healthy donors. Primers included in the PCR were 60 Vbeta and 13 Jbeta primers. Sequencing used immunoSEQ multiplex PCR; TCRdb keeps in-frame clones, though not all of them. This table holds approximately 110,000 clones, roughly 69% found once. Source material: PBMCs. Every receptor here comes from a woman between 35 and 50 years old in good health and CMV-seropositive.

This clone appeared a few times. This chain uses TRBV4-1 with TRBJ2-2; 8 bases line up with TRBD1. Germline-derived CDR1 and CDR2 are MGHRA and YSYEKL. The V gene end was trimmed by 2 bases and the J gene end by 5 bases; junction bases not matched to a gene: 10. The CDR3 is 17 residues long. CDR3 sequence (DNA): TGCGCCAGCAGCCAACTAACCGGCAGGGGGCGAACCGGGGAGCTGTTTTTT. It yields the protein CASSQLTGRGRTGELFF.

This clone was observed a handful of times. The genes are TRBV4-3 and TRBJ1-1; D unresolved. V was shortened by 0 bases and J by 0 bases, with 8 bases between the two germline ends. The CDR3 loop spans 15 amino acids. CDR1 and CDR2 (germline): LGHNA, YSLEER. CDR3 amino acids: CASSQDEVMNTEAFF. In DNA, the CDR3 is TGCGCCAGCAGCCAAGACGAGGTGATGAACACTGAAGCTTTCTTT.

The V and J genes are TRBV9 and TRBJ1-1, with TRBD1 matching over 7 bases. This CDR3 has 15 residues. CDR1 is SGDLS and CDR2 is YYNGEE in the germline V gene. V lost 2 bases to trimming and J lost 3 bases; unmatched junction nucleotides: 7. The CDR3 sequence: CASSVRDRPYTEAFF. For the CDR3, the DNA is TGTGCCAGCAGCGTTAGGGACAGACCTTACACTGAAGCTTTCTTT.

This clone was found a few times. The chain links TRBV2 to TRBJ1-5; D not certain. The CDR3 spans 16 residues. V dropped 4 bases and J dropped 0 bases, with 13 bases sitting between them. The germline CDR1 and CDR2 sequences are SNHLY and FYNNEI. The CDR3 loop reads CASSVATDYSNQPQHF. CDR3 DNA sequence: TGTGCCAGCAGTGTAGCCACAGATTATAGCAATCAGCCCCAGCATTTT.

J is TRBJ1-2 and V is TRBV5-1, with D perhaps TRBD1 (5 bases). Trimming stripped 0 bases from V and 6 bases from J, with 12 bases between. The CDR3 runs to 14 residues. CDR1 and CDR2 from the germline V gene are SGHRS and YFSETQ. This CDR3 is CASSLAWPGDGYTF. CDR3 nucleotides: TGCGCCAGCAGCTTGGCTTGGCCGGGGGATGGCTACACCTTC. Looking up the rest from reference TRBV5-1 and TRBJ1-2 gives the full variable domain: KAGVTQTPRYLIKTRGQQVTLSCSPISGHRSVSWYQQTPGQGLQFLFEYFSETQRNKGNFPGRFSGRQFSNSRSEMNVSTLELGDSALYLCASSLAWPGDGYTFGSGTRLTVV.

The rearrangement joins TRBV5-8 to TRBJ1-1; 8 positions match TRBD1. The germline gives CDR1 SGHTS, CDR2 YDEGEE. The CDR3 is 14 residues long. J was trimmed by 3 bases and V by 4 bases; bases with no gene match: 5. The CDR3 reads CASSRQGIHTEAFF. CDR3 bases: TGTGCCAGCAGCCGACAGGGGATACACACTGAAGCTTTCTTT. Drawing the rest from reference TRBV5-8 and TRBJ1-1, the complete variable domain is EAGVTQSPTHLIKTRGQQATLRCSPISGHTSVYWYQQALGLGLQFLLWYDEGEERNRGNFPPRFSGRQFPNYSSELNVNALELEDSALYLCASSRQGIHTEAFFGQGTRLTVV.

The chain couples TRBV4-1 to TRBJ1-6; 10 bases map to TRBD1. V was clipped by 1 base and J by 6 bases; unmatched bases: 6. CDR3 length: 17 amino acids. Germline V gives CDR1 MGHRA, CDR2 YSYEKL. This CDR3 is CASSQVGQGTLNSPLHF. CDR3 nucleotide sequence: TGCGCCAGCAGCCAAGTGGGACAGGGGACTCTTAATTCACCCCTCCACTTT.

This CDR3 reads CASSGTSGGYGGRDTQYF. The CDR3 DNA follows: TGTGCCAGCAGTGGGACTAGCGGGGGATATGGGGGTAGAGATACGCAGTATTTT. The rearrangement joins TRBV6-1 to TRBJ2-3; TRBD2 agrees at 13 bases. J gave up 5 bases and V 4 bases, and 12 bases lay outside the gene matches. The CDR3 runs 18 residues. Germline V lookup: CDR1 MNHNS, CDR2 SASEGT.

The chain links TRBV5-8 to TRBJ2-2, with a weak D call TRBD2 (6 bases). Germline V lookup: CDR1 SGHTS, CDR2 YDEGEE. There are 15 residues in the CDR3. With 1 base removed from V and 7 bases from J, the gap between germline ends came to 14 bases. This chain's CDR3 is CASSLFTPGVGELFF. In nucleotides, the CDR3 is TGTGCCAGCAGCTTGTTCACTCCGGGAGTCGGGGAGCTGTTTTTT.

The CDR3 is CASSSLDRANYGYTF. The CDR3 coding sequence is TGTGCCAGCAGCTCGTTGGACAGGGCTAACTATGGCTACACCTTC. The J gene is TRBJ1-2, the V gene TRBV5-6; TRBD1 matches 8 bases. V shed 3 bases, J shed 0 bases, and the junction held 4 bases outside the gene matches. The CDR3 has 15 amino acids. In germline, CDR1 is SGHDT, CDR2 YYEEEE.

The CDR3 reads CAISESGRVTYNEQFF. In nucleotides, the CDR3 is TGTGCCATCAGTGAGTCGGGCAGGGTTACCTACAATGAGCAGTTCTTC. The chain has TRBV10-3 and TRBJ2-1, with D possibly being TRBD1 (5 bases). Germline loops: CDR1 ENHRY, CDR2 SYGVKD. V dropped 0 bases and J dropped 2 bases, with 11 bases sitting between them. CDR3 length: 16 amino acids.

Written as DNA, the CDR3 is TGTGCCAGCAGTGGGCAAGGAGCTGGAAACACCATATATTTT. Translated: CASSGQGAGNTIYF. This chain links TRBV2 with TRBJ1-3, with no clear D. Trimming removed 4 bases from V and 2 bases from J, with 9 bases in between. The CDR3 spans 14 residues. Germline V lookup: CDR1 SNHLY, CDR2 FYNNEI. Full variable domain (remainder filled in from reference TRBV2 and TRBJ1-3): EPEVTQTPSHQVTQMGQEVILRCVPISNHLYFYWYRQILGQKVEFLVSFYNNEISEKSEIFDDQFSVERPDGSNFTLKIRSTKLEDSAMYFCASSGQGAGNTIYFGEGSWLTVV.

This CDR3 is CASSLGTELSSYEQYF. The CDR3 nucleotides read TGCGCCAGCAGCCTCGGGACAGAACTCAGCTCCTACGAGCAGTACTTC. This sequence joins TRBV5-1 and TRBJ2-7, with 7 bases identical to TRBD1. V was pared by 4 bases and J by 0 bases, with 10 bases of the junction left unmatched. This CDR3 is built from 16 residues. The germline gives CDR1 SGHRS, CDR2 YFSETQ.